This T cell receptor (beta chain) was sequenced during a study of cytomegalovirus exposure and HLA in healthy donors. The CDR3 extends over 17 amino acids. Per germline, CDR1 SSHAT and CDR2 FNYEAQ (reference sequence). A remark on this clone: The junction and the germline gene differ at one end; a read error may be behind it.

60 Vbeta and 13 Jbeta primers were used in PCR. Measured with immunoSEQ multiplex PCR; TCRdb has only the in-frame clones, and not every one. The data show approximately 100,000 clones, around 77% seen once. The chain has TRBV7-7 and TRBJ2-3; 7 bases map to TRBD2. The TCR originated in a man between 35 and 55 years old in good health and CMV-seropositive. The sequencing input was PBMCs. The CDR3 loop reads CASSSGPRGTSTDTQYF. The CDR3 nucleotides read TGTGCTAGCAGCTCCGGTCCGCGGGGGACTAGCACAGATACGCAGTATTTT.